The T cell receptor (beta chain) described here comes from a study of CD8+ T cells in alopecia areata. Study at large: Treatment of the treated patients consisted of oral tofacitinib, 5 to 10 mg twice daily. Study results and limitations: Compared with normal scalp, lesional scalp had higher clonality and more expanded CD8+ clones.

As regards this clone: Its antigen is unknown.

In each case, RNA was isolated and then reverse transcribed into cDNA as the sequencing template. Sequencing used immunoSEQ multiplex PCR; TCRdb keeps in-frame clones, though not all of them. The table has around 140,000 clones, around 86% seen once. Peripheral blood and lesional scalp punch biopsies came from alopecia areata patients. Isolation of CD4+ and CD8+ T cells from PBMCs was achieved by sorting. The source of this sequence is a human donor with alopecia areata. The specimen comprised CD8+ T cells sorted from blood, sampled at week 0.

CDR3 loop: CASSLGTGGDNRDTQYF. In nucleotides, the CDR3 is TGTGCCAGCAGCTTGGGGACAGGGGGTGATAATAGAGATACGCAGTATTTT. The rearrangement links TRBV5-6 to TRBJ2-3; 10 nucleotides line up with TRBD1. CDR1 SGHDT and CDR2 YYEEEE come from the germline V gene. CDR3 size: 17 residues. Unmatched junction bases numbered 9, after V lost 0 bases and J lost 5 bases.